The 8 T cell receptor beta chains below were found in one sample sequenced in a study of tumor and adjacent non-tumor tissue in lung cancer (dated by TCRdb to about 2018). Library preparation was by multiplex PCR. Sequencing relied on an Illumina HiSeq 2500. TCRbeta libraries were constructed through three rounds of nested PCR with primers (Table S4) according to protocols modified from ARM-PCR. Starting from the raw public reads, TCRdb applied fastp trimming at Q25, assembled clones with MiXCR and retained in-frame beta chains. CDR3 protein sequences are deduplicated, and each keeps its most common genes and DNA. Present in this sample are approximately 75,000 distinct CDR3 sequences, around 77% of which were seen just once. Approximately 12% of the sample belongs to the ten largest clones. RNA was isolated from bulk, unsorted tissue, and RNA quality was assessed with a NanoDrop ND-1000 and an Agilent 2100.

The material sequenced was lung tumor tissue. The receptor set was obtained from a woman in her fifties or sixties with non-small cell lung cancer.

The rearrangement links TRBV10-2 to TRBJ2-3; D is possibly TRBD1 (5 bases). V lost 10 bases, J lost 8 bases, and 22 bases lay in between. The germline V gene has CDR1 WSHSY and CDR2 SAAADI. The CDR3 totals 14 residues. The CDR3 nucleotides read TGCGCCATCACCCCAGACAACAGGCTGGGTACGCAGTATTTT. It yields the protein CAITPDNRLGTQYF.

Regarding this clonotype: The junction differs from germline at one of its ends, possibly a read error. The J gene is TRBJ2-1, the V gene TRBV10-1; TRBD2 matches 8 bases. Germline CDR1 is WNHNN and CDR2 is SYGVQD (reference sequence). The CDR3 covers 17 residues. The CDR3 DNA is TGCGCCGGCAGTGAGAAGCCCGGGAGGGGGTCCTACAATGAGCAGCTCTTC. Protein: CAGSEKPGRGSYNEQLF.

To note about this clonotype: The CDR3 does not end in the conserved phenylalanine or tryptophan, so this is likely a read error. This rearrangement joins TRBV29-1 to TRBJ2-5; D possibly corresponds to TRBD2 (5 bases). Germline V gives CDR1 SQVTM, CDR2 ANQGSEA. This CDR3 is 14 amino acids long. In nucleotides, the CDR3 is TGTAGCGTCGAGGACGGCTCAAACCTAGAGACCCAGTACTCC. Translated, it gives CSVEDGSNLETQYS.

This clonotype occurred once. The junction shows a germline mismatch at one end, possibly a read error. The V gene is TRBV10-3, the J gene TRBJ2-7; tentative D call: TRBD1 (5 bases). CDR3 length equals 14 residues. Germline loops: CDR1 ENHRY, CDR2 SYGVKD. The CDR3 sequence: CTIGGERNGAEQYF. In DNA, the CDR3 is TGTACCATCGGTGGTGAGAGAAATGGGGCCGAGCAGTACTTC.

As for this clonotype: This CDR3 fails to terminate in the conserved phenylalanine or tryptophan, so it likely reflects a read error. The J gene is TRBJ2-1, the V gene TRBV29-1, with 8 bases identical to TRBD1. The germline gives CDR1 SQVTM, CDR2 ANQGSEA. The CDR3 is made up of 15 amino acids. Unmatched junction bases numbered 13, after V lost 3 bases and J lost 9 bases. CDR3 coding DNA: TGCAGCGTTGATTCCTCCGGACAGGGAAGGGGTGAGCAGTTCTTA. This sequence encodes CSVDSSGQGRGEQFL.

This chain uses TRBV10-3 with TRBJ2-7, with D possibly TRBD2 on 6 matching bases. There are 12 residues in the CDR3. CDR1 is ENHRY, CDR2 SYGVKD, per germline. Between the trimmed V and J ends, which lost 10 bases and 0 bases, there was a span of 10 bases. CDR3 in DNA: TGTGCCACGGGACTGGGCTCCTACGAGCAGTACTTC. The encoded protein is CATGLGSYEQYF.

This clonotype showed up just a few times. J is TRBJ2-1 and V is TRBV10-3, with TRBD1 as a possible D gene (6 bases). Germline CDR1 is ENHRY and CDR2 is SYGVKD. The CDR3 runs 17 residues. Trimming cost V 7 bases and J 4 bases, with 23 bases left between them. The chain's CDR3 is CAITKSGRGRDYNEQFF. CDR3 DNA sequence: TGTGCCATCACTAAGTCGGGCAGGGGCCGGGATTACAATGAGCAGTTCTTC.

With regard to this clonotype: Mismatch with germline at one junction end may stem from a read error. V is TRBV6-1 and J is TRBJ2-2, with D perhaps matching TRBD2 (5 bases). The CDR3 loop spans 14 amino acids. CDR1 MNHNS and CDR2 SASEGT come from the germline V gene. Here the CDR3 reads CASSLVGDTGELIF. DNA of the CDR3: TGTGCCAGCAGTCTAGTGGGAGACACTGGGGAGCTGATTTTT.